Listed here are 15 T cell receptor beta chains from one sample, sequenced in a study of blood T cells in healthy people across ages. A sample-barcoded 5' primer and a J-beta primer mix were used in a second PCR of roughly 7 to 11 cycles. MiXCR, run by TCRdb on the 5' RACE reads, gives a single entry per CDR3 protein. The sample records approximately 780,000 distinct CDR3 sequences, roughly 24% being singletons. The sample was also reused in another study, on T cells of mothers and their children.

The sample was blood. Receptors were obtained from a boy under 18 in good health.

The J gene is TRBJ2-2, the V gene TRBV4-2; 11 nucleotides line up with TRBD2. The CDR3 consists of 17 residues. V dropped 1 base and J dropped 8; count of bases not matched to a gene: 9. Germline loops: CDR1 LGHNA, CDR2 YNFKEQ. The CDR3: CASSQALAGGQVGELFF. CDR3 nucleotide sequence: TGTGCCAGCAGCCAAGCTCTAGCGGGGGGCCAGGTGGGGGAGCTGTTTTTT.

This clonotype has more than one count but fewer than ten. The V and J genes are TRBV7-9 and TRBJ1-1; no definite D call. The CDR3 runs 13 residues. Trimming removed 5 bases from V and 6 bases from J, with 13 bases in between. Germline values: CDR1 SEHNR, CDR2 FQNEAQ (reference sequence). The CDR3, as DNA: TGTGCCAGCAGCCATCCTGGGGTCCCTGAAGCTTTCTTT. Translating it yields CASSHPGVPEAFF.

This chain uses TRBV20-1 with TRBJ2-7, with 8 bases identical to TRBD2. V lost 3 bases and J lost 4; bases outside the gene matches: 11. Per germline, CDR1 DFQATT and CDR2 SNEGSKA (reference sequence). The CDR3 totals 15 residues. The CDR3 coding sequence is TGCAGTGCTAGTCATCCGGGACGGGAGGGTTACGAGCAGTACTTC. The encoded protein is CSASHPGREGYEQYF.

This chain links TRBV20-1 with TRBJ2-1, with 9 bases matching TRBD2. Germline V lookup: CDR1 DFQATT, CDR2 SNEGSKA (reference sequence). The CDR3 runs to 15 residues. The trim removed 6 bases at V and 0 bases at J, leaving 6 bases unmatched. This CDR3 reads CSANRAGGSYNEQFF. As DNA, the CDR3 is TGCAGTGCCAACCGAGCGGGGGGCTCCTACAATGAGCAGTTCTTC.

The chain carries TRBV3-1 and TRBJ1-2, with 12 bases identical to TRBD1. The CDR3 loop spans 15 amino acids. Germline trimming cut 5 bases from V and 8 bases from J; bases unmatched to any gene: 9. Germline CDR1 is LGHDT and CDR2 is YNNKEL (reference sequence). The CDR3 nucleotides read TGTGCCAGCAGCTACCCGGGACAGGGGGCTTTGGGCTACACCTTC. Residues: CASSYPGQGALGYTF.

In regard to this clonotype: One junction end disagrees with the germline gene, perhaps due to a read error. The chain joins TRBV12-3 or TRBV12-4 to TRBJ2-5; TRBD2 agrees at 11 bases. The CDR3 consists of 15 residues. The CDR3 DNA follows: TGTGCCAGCAGTTTAAATAGCGGGGGGGAAGAGACCCCGTACTTC. Translated, it gives CASSLNSGGEETPYF.

This clonotype was found a few times. The chain has TRBV29-1 and TRBJ2-1, with D perhaps matching TRBD1 (6 bases). CDR3 length: 13 residues. Deletions cut 7 bases from V and 9 bases from J, with 19 bases between. CDR1 is SQVTM and CDR2 is ANQGSEA in the germline V gene. The CDR3 loop reads CSALNSGESEQFF. As DNA, the CDR3 is TGCAGCGCCCTCAATTCAGGGGAGAGTGAGCAGTTCTTC.

The chain carries TRBV12-3 or TRBV12-4 and TRBJ1-2; the match to TRBD1 covers 10 bases. The CDR3 has 15 amino acids. With V trimmed by 2 bases and J by 5 bases, 5 bases remained unmatched. The CDR3 sequence is CASSLWDRGGYGYTF. CDR3 nucleotide sequence: TGTGCCAGCAGTTTATGGGACAGGGGCGGGTATGGCTACACCTTC.

The chain employs TRBV3-1 and TRBJ1-2, with a possible D match to TRBD1 (5 bases). CDR1 LGHDT and CDR2 YNNKEL come from the germline V gene (reference sequence). The CDR3 has 11 residues. Deletions cut 4 bases from V and 8 bases from J, with 8 bases between. The CDR3 sequence is CASSPDTGYTF. CDR3 bases: TGTGCCAGCAGCCCGGACACCGGCTACACCTTC.

The chain links TRBV4-1 to TRBJ2-5; D is unclear. The J call may be mistaken, given a closer DNA end match to TRBJ2-7. The CDR3 has 15 residues. The germline V gene encodes CDR1 MGHRA and CDR2 YSYEKL. Here the CDR3 reads CASSPVSRSSYEQYF. The CDR3 DNA sequence: TGCGCCAGCAGCCCAGTGTCAAGGAGCTCCTACGAGCAGTACTTC.

This clonotype was detected only once. The genes are TRBV5-5 and TRBJ2-1; 7 bases are shared with TRBD1. Germline CDR1 is SGHKS and CDR2 is YYEKEE (reference sequence). The J segment lost 1 base and the V segment lost 4 bases, leaving 8 bases of the junction unmatched. The CDR3 is 16 amino acids. CDR3 loop: CASSITGEGSYNEQFF. CDR3 DNA: TGTGCCAGCAGCATAACAGGGGAAGGTTCCTACAATGAGCAGTTCTTC.

This clonotype came up a few times. The chain couples TRBV5-5 to TRBJ2-5; D unclear. V lost 4 bases, J lost 2 bases, and 15 bases lay in between. Germline assignment: CDR1 SGHKS and CDR2 YYEKEE (reference sequence). The CDR3 length is 15 residues. The chain's CDR3 is CASSTSSGVQETQYF. The DNA for the CDR3 is TGTGCCAGCAGCACTTCTTCTGGAGTTCAAGAGACCCAGTACTTC.

V is TRBV5-1 and J is TRBJ2-6; D ambiguous. The CDR3 runs to 14 residues. V was clipped by 6 bases and J by 3 bases, with 10 bases between them. The germline CDR1 and CDR2 sequences are SGHRS and YFSETQ. CDR3 loop: CASNAGVGANVLTF. For the CDR3, the DNA is TGCGCCAGCAATGCTGGGGTTGGGGCCAACGTCCTGACTTTC.

The genes are TRBV15 and TRBJ2-7, with D possibly being TRBD2 (5 bases). This CDR3 contains 15 residues. Germline CDR1 reads LNHNV; CDR2 reads YYDKDF (reference sequence). The V end lost 5 bases, the J end lost 4 bases, and 18 bases lay between the germline ends. This CDR3 is CATSEGDGSSYEQYF. The DNA of the CDR3 is TGTGCCACCAGCGAGGGAGACGGTAGCTCTTACGAGCAGTACTTC.

The genes are TRBV7-6 and TRBJ1-4; D perhaps matches TRBD1 (5 bases). This CDR3 is built from 15 residues. From germline, CDR1 is SGHVS and CDR2 FNYEAQ. V was pared by 5 bases and J by 8 bases, with 18 bases between. The CDR3 DNA reads TGTGCCAGCAGCGCCACGACAGCGTGGGGGGAAAAACTGTTTTTT. Protein product: CASSATTAWGEKLFF.